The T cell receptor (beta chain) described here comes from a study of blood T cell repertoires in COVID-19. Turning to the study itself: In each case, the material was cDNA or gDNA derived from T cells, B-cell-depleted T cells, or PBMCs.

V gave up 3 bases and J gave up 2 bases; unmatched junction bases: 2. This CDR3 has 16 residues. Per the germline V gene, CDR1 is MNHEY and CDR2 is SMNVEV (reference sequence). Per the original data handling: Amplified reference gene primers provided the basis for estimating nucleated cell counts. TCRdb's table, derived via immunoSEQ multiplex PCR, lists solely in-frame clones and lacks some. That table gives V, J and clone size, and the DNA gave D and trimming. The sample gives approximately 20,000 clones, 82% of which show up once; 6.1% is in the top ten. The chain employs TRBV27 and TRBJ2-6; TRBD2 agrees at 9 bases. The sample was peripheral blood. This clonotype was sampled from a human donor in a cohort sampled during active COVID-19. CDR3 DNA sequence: TGTGCCAGCAGTTTCTCTAGCGGGACTGGGGCCAACGTCCTGACTTTC. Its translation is CASSFSSGTGANVLTF.